The 24 T cell receptor beta chains below all came from one sample that was sequenced in a study of T cell changes during pregnancy in multiple sclerosis. Assay used: immunoSEQ multiplex PCR; TCRdb lists only in-frame clones, some missing. The repertoire holds 70,000 or so clones, over 80% seen once, with less than 0.45% in the top ten. Sequences were derived from CD4+ T cells from peripheral blood mononuclear cells, sampled before pregnancy. These receptors came from a female donor with multiple sclerosis, enrolled in a pregnancy study.

V and J are TRBV18 and TRBJ2-1; 8 bases align to TRBD2. The CDR3 is 15 amino acids. The V segment lost 3 bases and the J segment 5 bases; nucleotides outside the gene matches: 6. From germline, CDR1 is KGHSH and CDR2 LQKENI. The CDR3 nucleotides read TGTGCCAGCTCACCGACAGCGGGAGTGAACAATGAGCAGTTCTTC. Amino acid sequence: CASSPTAGVNNEQFF.

The chain employs TRBV5-8 and TRBJ2-2, with 8 bases aligning to TRBD1. The germline V gene has CDR1 SGHTS and CDR2 YDEGEE. Germline trimming cut 4 bases from V and 1 base from J; bases unmatched to any gene: 6. The CDR3 is made up of 16 amino acids. In DNA, the CDR3 is TGTGCCAGCAGCCTCCCGGGACAGGAGAACACCGGGGAGCTGTTTTTT. Translation gives CASSLPGQENTGELFF.

The chain links TRBV4-3 to TRBJ2-1, with D tentatively TRBD2 (5 bases). The CDR3 spans 13 residues. The V gene lost 5 bases and the J gene lost 10 bases, with 15 bases spanning the gap. The germline V gene has CDR1 LGHNA and CDR2 YSLEER. The CDR3 is CASSGGWEMEQFF. The CDR3 DNA is TGCGCCAGCAGCGGAGGATGGGAAATGGAGCAGTTCTTC.

The chain links TRBV5-1 to TRBJ2-1; D is possibly TRBD1 (7 bases). This CDR3 comprises 13 residues. V lost 4 bases, J lost 6 bases, and 11 bases lay in between. Germline CDR1 and CDR2: SGHRS and YFSETQ. CDR3 sequence (DNA): TGCGCCAGCAGCGCGGGACAGACCAATGAGCAGTTCTTC. It codes for CASSAGQTNEQFF.

DNA of the CDR3: TGTGCCAGCAGCTCCTTCAGGGGAGAAAGAACCGGGGAGCTGTTTTTT. It yields the protein CASSSFRGERTGELFF. The V call is TRBV7-9, the J call TRBJ2-2; the D gene is possibly TRBD1 (6 bases). The ends were cut back, 4 bases at V and 5 bases at J, with 17 bases in the middle. This CDR3 is built from 16 residues. Germline V gene lookup returns CDR1 SEHNR and CDR2 FQNEAQ (reference sequence). Using reference TRBV7-9 and TRBJ2-2 for the parts outside the CDR3, the full variable domain is DTGVSQNPRHKITKRGQNVTFRCDPISEHNRLYWYRQTLGQGPEFLTYFQNEAQLEKSRLLSDRFSAERPKGSFSTLEIQRTEQGDSAMYLCASSSFRGERTGELFFGEGSRLTVL.

V usage is TRBV4-2 and J usage is TRBJ2-2, with 7 nucleotides matching TRBD2. This CDR3 is built from 17 residues. CDR1 is LGHNA, CDR2 YNFKEQ, per germline. V was clipped by 0 bases and J by 1 base; unmatched bases: 5. The DNA of the CDR3 is TGTGCCAGCAGCCAAGAGGGGGGGGGAATGAACACCGGGGAGCTGTTTTTT. Protein: CASSQEGGGMNTGELFF.

This clone was observed a single time. This chain joins TRBV5-1 and TRBJ1-2; 8 nucleotides match TRBD1. The trim removed 4 bases at V and 2 bases at J, leaving 4 bases unmatched. Germline CDR1 is SGHRS and CDR2 is YFSETQ. This CDR3 comprises 14 residues. The CDR3 DNA follows: TGCGCCAGCAGCCAAACAGGGGGGAACTATGGCTACACCTTC. Translation: CASSQTGGNYGYTF.

This chain uses TRBV7-2 with TRBJ2-3, with TRBD1 identical over 9 bases. Per the germline V gene, CDR1 is SGHTA and CDR2 is FQGNSA. Trimming took 5 bases from V and 4 from J; bases not matched to a gene: 4. The CDR3 is made up of 14 amino acids. The CDR3 loop is CASSAGTGPDTQYF. CDR3 DNA: TGTGCCAGCAGCGCCGGGACAGGGCCAGATACGCAGTATTTT.

This rearrangement joins TRBV6-5 to TRBJ1-6, with 8 bases fitting TRBD1. V shed 2 bases and J 9 bases; nucleotides not matched to a gene: 3. The CDR3 spans 14 residues. In germline, CDR1 is MNHEY, CDR2 SVGAGI. CDR3 DNA: TGTGCCAGCAGTTACCTCGGACAGGGTTCACCCCTCCACTTT. Encoded protein: CASSYLGQGSPLHF.

The rearrangement joins TRBV25-1 to TRBJ1-5; a weak D match, TRBD1 (6 bases). Germline lookup yields CDR1 MGHDK and CDR2 SYGVNS. The CDR3 sequence is 16 residues long. With 0 bases removed from V and 0 bases from J, the gap between germline ends came to 9 bases. CDR3 residues: CASSEYGTNSNQPQHF. The CDR3 coding sequence is TGTGCCAGCAGTGAATATGGGACAAATAGCAATCAGCCCCAGCATTTT.

The chain recombines TRBV5-1 with TRBJ1-1; D is perhaps TRBD1 (5 bases). Trimming took off 1 base at V and 3 bases at J, with 16 bases between the two ends. The CDR3 is made up of 16 amino acids. Per the germline V gene, CDR1 is SGHRS and CDR2 is YFSETQ. The CDR3 sequence is CASSLRGRWFDTEAFF. CDR3 nucleotide sequence: TGCGCCAGCAGCTTGAGGGGCAGGTGGTTCGACACTGAAGCTTTCTTT.

The V call is TRBV2, the J call TRBJ2-6, with TRBD2 matching over 13 bases. V trimming: 6 bases; J trimming: 1 base; junction bases outside the gene matches: 6. The germline V gene encodes CDR1 SNHLY and CDR2 FYNNEI. The CDR3 runs 18 residues. CDR3 loop: CASRTGTSGESGANVLTF. The CDR3 DNA is TGTGCCAGCAGAACCGGGACTAGCGGGGAGTCTGGGGCCAACGTCCTGACTTTC.

This chain connects TRBV9 to TRBJ2-1, with 8 nucleotides matching TRBD2. Germline lookup yields CDR1 SGDLS and CDR2 YYNGEE. This CDR3 is built from 14 residues. V lost 1 base, J lost 7 bases, and 4 bases stayed unmatched. This CDR3 is CASSVTGGLNEQFF. The DNA of the CDR3 is TGTGCCAGCAGCGTAACGGGAGGGCTTAATGAGCAGTTCTTC.

The chain recombines TRBV28 with TRBJ2-1, with TRBD2 identical over 14 bases. CDR3 length: 16 residues. Per germline, CDR1 MDHEN and CDR2 SYDVKM. After removal of 6 bases from V and 8 bases from J, the junction contained 9 bases not matched to a gene. In DNA, the CDR3 is TGTGCCAGCAGCCCAGCTGGGACTAGCGGGAGACATGAGCAGTTCTTC. Amino acid sequence: CASSPAGTSGRHEQFF.

The gene calls are TRBV28 and TRBJ2-7; TRBD2 matches at 9 bases. The CDR3 spans 15 residues. The germline CDR1 and CDR2 sequences are MDHEN and SYDVKM. Losses at the gene ends were 4 bases for V and 0 bases for J; bases not matched to a gene: 4. CDR3 in DNA: TGTGCCAGCAGTTCTAGCGGGATAGGCTCCTACGAGCAGTACTTC. This gives the protein CASSSSGIGSYEQYF.

The chain is built from TRBV18 and TRBJ2-7; 8 nucleotides align to TRBD1. CDR1 is KGHSH and CDR2 is LQKENI in the germline V gene. This CDR3 has 15 amino acids. Trimming removed 1 base from V and 3 bases from J; junction bases left unmatched: 5. The CDR3 DNA follows: TGTGCCAGCTCACCACGAAGAGGACAGGGCTACGAGCAGTACTTC. Amino acid sequence: CASSPRRGQGYEQYF.

This chain uses TRBV7-3 with TRBJ2-3; TRBD1 agrees at 7 bases. CDR1 and CDR2 from the germline V gene are SGHTA and FQGTGA. The V and J ends lost 3 bases and 5 bases, in that order; junction bases with no gene match: 2. CDR3 length: 13 residues. The CDR3 DNA sequence: TGTGCCAGCAGCTTGACAGGGCGAGATACGCAGTATTTT. It encodes CASSLTGRDTQYF.

The rearrangement joins TRBV6-6 to TRBJ2-3; 8 bases are a match to TRBD1. The CDR3 length is 13 residues. V was pared by 7 bases and J by 8 bases, with 8 bases of the junction left unmatched. Looked up from germline, CDR1 is MNHNY and CDR2 is SVGAGI (reference sequence). The CDR3: CASTGTGIGTQYF. The CDR3 DNA reads TGTGCCAGCACCGGGACAGGTATTGGTACGCAGTATTTT.

J is TRBJ1-2 and V is TRBV6-1, with 8 positions matching TRBD1. Trimming removed 1 base from V and 7 bases from J; junction bases left unmatched: 5. The CDR3 loop spans 14 amino acids. Germline V CDR1 and CDR2: MNHNS, SASEGT. The CDR3 reads CASSEGGQGGGYTF. The CDR3 DNA follows: TGTGCCAGCAGTGAAGGAGGACAGGGAGGTGGCTACACCTTC.

The chain couples TRBV5-6 to TRBJ1-2; D is ambiguous. With 3 bases removed from V and 4 bases from J, the gap between germline ends came to 13 bases. The germline V gene has CDR1 SGHDT and CDR2 YYEEEE. The CDR3 is 14 residues long. The DNA of the CDR3 is TGTGCCAGCAGCTCCGGACTCTCTGGCTATGGCTACACCTTC. This gives the protein CASSSGLSGYGYTF.

This clone occurred once. V usage is TRBV6-4 and J usage is TRBJ2-3; D gene unclear. Germline V gene lookup returns CDR1 MRHNA and CDR2 SNTAGT. The CDR3 has 10 amino acids. V was trimmed by 9 bases and J by 2 bases, leaving 3 bases between them. The CDR3 here is CARATDTQYF. CDR3 in DNA: TGTGCCAGGGCCACAGATACGCAGTATTTT.

The chain links TRBV10-3 to TRBJ2-5; 9 bases line up with TRBD1. Trimming removed 3 bases from V and 5 bases from J; junction bases left unmatched: 4. The CDR3 has 14 residues. CDR1 and CDR2 (germline): ENHRY, SYGVKD. CDR3 in DNA: TGTGCCATCAGTGAACAGGGGGCGATGGAGACCCAGTACTTC. Translation gives CAISEQGAMETQYF.

V is TRBV7-8 and J is TRBJ2-5; TRBD1 aligns across 10 bases. Per the germline V gene, CDR1 is SGHVS and CDR2 is FQNEAQ. The CDR3 spans 18 residues. Trimming removed 4 bases from V and 5 bases from J; junction bases left unmatched: 16. CDR3 nucleotide sequence: TGTGCCAGCAGCTCTACCCCGACCTCGGGACAGGGGATTGAGACCCAGTACTTC. Translation gives CASSSTPTSGQGIETQYF. Full variable domain (rest looked up from reference TRBV7-8 and TRBJ2-5): GAGVSQSPRYKVAKRGQDVALRCDPISGHVSLFWYQQALGQGPEFLTYFQNEAQLDKSGLPSDRFFAERPEGSVSTLKIQRTQQEDSAVYLCASSSTPTSGQGIETQYFGPGTRLLVL.

The chain recombines TRBV6-5 with TRBJ1-4; a possible D gene is TRBD1 (6 bases). The CDR3 is made up of 14 amino acids. Germline CDR1 MNHEY, CDR2 SVGAGI. V was trimmed by 6 bases and J by 4 bases, leaving 12 bases between them. The CDR3 sequence is CASRPGHHNEKLFF. The CDR3 DNA reads TGTGCCAGCAGACCGGGACACCATAATGAAAAACTGTTTTTT.